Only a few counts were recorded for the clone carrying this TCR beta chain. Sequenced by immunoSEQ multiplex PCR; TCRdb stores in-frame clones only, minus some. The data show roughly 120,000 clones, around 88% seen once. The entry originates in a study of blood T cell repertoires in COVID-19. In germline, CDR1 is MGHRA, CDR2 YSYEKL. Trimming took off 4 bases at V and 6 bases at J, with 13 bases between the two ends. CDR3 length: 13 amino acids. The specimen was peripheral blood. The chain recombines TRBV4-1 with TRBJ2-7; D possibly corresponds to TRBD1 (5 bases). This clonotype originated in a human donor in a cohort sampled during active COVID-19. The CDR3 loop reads CASSRGLSGEQYF. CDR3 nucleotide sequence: TGCGCCAGCAGCCGGGGCCTGTCTGGCGAGCAGTACTTC.